A single sample is the source of the 23 T cell receptor beta chains below, sequenced in a study of T cell responses to AZD1222 COVID-19 vaccine (dated by TCRdb to about 2021). Receptor libraries were prepared by the immunoSEQ multiplex PCR assay. As stored in TCRdb, this immuneACCESS dataset retains in-frame rearrangements with V and J assigned. A fraction of the clones does not appear; measured against another copy, unresolved V genes explain less than half of the discrepancy, and the remainder lacks a known reason. Across this sample there are some 100,000 clones, with approximately 90% seen only once. The ten largest make up 2.5% to 3.5% of the sample. The label giving this sample's time point can be read as: about 28 days (+/-7) after the second vaccine dose. This sample comprised peripheral blood, obtained 28 days after the second AZD1222 dose. These receptors were taken from an adult who received the AZD1222 COVID-19 vaccine.

The V call is TRBV11-1, the J call TRBJ2-7; unclear D gene. Germline loops: CDR1 SGHAT, CDR2 FQDESV (reference sequence). Trimming took off 2 bases at V and 2 bases at J, with 7 bases between the two ends. CDR3 length: 13 amino acids. CDR3 sequence: CASSLYDTYEQYF. In nucleotides, the CDR3 is TGTGCCAGCAGCTTATATGATACCTACGAGCAGTACTTC.

The chain is built from TRBV5-1 and TRBJ2-2, with no clear D. The CDR3 sequence is 14 residues long. Germline V gene data show CDR1 as SGHRS and CDR2 as YFSETQ. Trimming took off 0 bases at V and 2 bases at J, with 5 bases between the two ends. The CDR3 reads CASSLATNTGELFF. CDR3 DNA sequence: TGCGCCAGCAGCTTGGCCACAAACACCGGGGAGCTGTTTTTT.

The chain uses TRBV6-5 and TRBJ2-7, with TRBD1 identical over 11 bases. The CDR3 length is 14 residues. Germline V gene data show CDR1 as MNHEY and CDR2 as SVGAGI. Germline trimming cut 4 bases from V and 4 bases from J; bases unmatched to any gene: 3. CDR3 sequence reads: CASSSGTGGYEQYF. CDR3 coding DNA: TGTGCCAGCAGTTCCGGGACAGGGGGGTACGAGCAGTACTTC.

The V and J genes are TRBV6-2 or TRBV6-3 and TRBJ1-2; maybe TRBD1 (6 bases). The CDR3 is 13 amino acids. V was clipped by 5 bases and J by 6 bases, with 13 bases between them. CDR1 and CDR2 (germline): MNHEY, SVGEGT. The CDR3 region is CASSNQGMDGYTF. The CDR3 DNA reads as TGTGCCAGCAGTAATCAGGGGATGGATGGCTACACCTTC.

The chain is built from TRBV19 and TRBJ1-5; 10 positions match TRBD1. From germline, CDR1 is LNHDA and CDR2 SQIVND (reference sequence). The length of the CDR3 is 15 residues. The V gene end was trimmed by 5 bases and the J gene end by 5 bases; junction bases not matched to a gene: 6. The CDR3 bases are TGTGCCAGTAGTGTTGGGACAGGGGCCCATCAGCCCCAGCATTTT. Amino acid sequence: CASSVGTGAHQPQHF.

V and J are TRBV5-4 and TRBJ1-6; 7 bases fit TRBD1. The CDR3 totals 15 residues. With 4 bases clipped from V and 7 bases from J, the junction kept 8 bases outside the gene matches. CDR1 is SGHNT, CDR2 YYREEE, per germline (reference sequence). The CDR3 here is CASSPLGQQNSPLHF. The CDR3 nucleotides read TGTGCCAGCAGCCCACTGGGACAGCAAAATTCACCCCTCCACTTT.

The V and J genes are TRBV29-1 and TRBJ1-5; D call uncertain. The CDR3 loop spans 14 amino acids. Germline V CDR1 and CDR2: SQVTM, ANQGSEA. V gave up 4 bases and J gave up 1 base, with 11 bases separating them. CDR3 in DNA: TGCAGCGTTGTGTCTGGGAACAGCAATCAGCCCCAGCATTTT. Protein sequence: CSVVSGNSNQPQHF.

The chain links TRBV28 to TRBJ1-2, with 9 bases lining up with TRBD1. Germline assignment: CDR1 MDHEN and CDR2 SYDVKM. CDR3 size: 14 residues. V lost 5 bases to trimming and J lost 5 bases; unmatched junction nucleotides: 6. The CDR3 DNA is TGTGCCAGCAGTGTCGGGACAGGGCAATATGGCTACACCTTC. Protein: CASSVGTGQYGYTF.

The V gene is TRBV7-9, the J gene TRBJ1-5; 8 nucleotides align to TRBD1. The junction had 7 bases not matched to a gene; V was cut back by 5 bases and J by 7 bases. This CDR3 is 14 amino acids long. The V gene's germline CDR1 is SEHNR and CDR2 FQNEAQ (reference sequence). The CDR3 DNA is TGTGCCAGCAGCCTGACAGGGGAGGGACAGCCCCAGCATTTT. This translates into CASSLTGEGQPQHF.

CDR3 sequence: CASSFQGNTEAFF. CDR3 bases: TGTGCCAGCAGCTTCCAGGGGAACACTGAAGCTTTCTTT. The chain uses TRBV7-9 and TRBJ1-1; tentatively, D is TRBD1 (5 bases). The V gene's germline CDR1 is SEHNR and CDR2 FQNEAQ (reference sequence). V lost 3 bases and J 1 base, leaving 6 bases between the germline ends. The CDR3 spans 13 residues.

This sequence joins TRBV20-1 and TRBJ2-5, with no clear D. CDR3 length equals 11 residues. CDR1 and CDR2 from the germline V gene are DFQATT and SNEGSKA (reference sequence). V dropped 4 bases and J dropped 5 bases, with 8 bases sitting between them. The CDR3 DNA is TGCAGTGCTATGCGCAAGGAGACCCAGTACTTC. It is translated as CSAMRKETQYF.

For the CDR3, the DNA is TGTGCCAGCAGTTACTCGGTTTCGGAGCCCCAGCATTTT. Translating gives CASSYSVSEPQHF. The chain has TRBV6-5 and TRBJ1-5; D not resolved. Germline CDR1 reads MNHEY; CDR2 reads SVGAGI. This CDR3 contains 13 residues. V lost 0 bases, J lost 8 bases, and 8 bases lay in between.

The chain joins TRBV5-1 to TRBJ2-7; 8 bases line up with TRBD1. Per the germline V gene, CDR1 is SGHRS and CDR2 is YFSETQ. The CDR3 runs 16 residues. V was pared by 4 bases and J by 5 bases, with 14 bases of the junction left unmatched. The CDR3 DNA reads TGCGCCAGCAGCACGGGGCGACAGGGGATCGGCCACGAGCAGTACTTC. It translates to CASSTGRQGIGHEQYF. Using reference TRBV5-1 and TRBJ2-7 for the parts outside the CDR3, the full variable domain is KAGVTQTPRYLIKTRGQQVTLSCSPISGHRSVSWYQQTPGQGLQFLFEYFSETQRNKGNFPGRFSGRQFSNSRSEMNVSTLELGDSALYLCASSTGRQGIGHEQYFGPGTRLTVT.

The V and J genes are TRBV6-5 and TRBJ1-5, with D unclear. V gave up 0 bases and J gave up 1 base, with 7 bases separating them. This CDR3 has 15 amino acids. The germline CDR1 and CDR2 sequences are MNHEY and SVGAGI. CDR3 loop: CASSYSANSNQPQHF. CDR3 nucleotides: TGTGCCAGCAGTTACTCCGCCAACAGCAATCAGCCCCAGCATTTT.

V gene TRBV6-2 or TRBV6-3 combines with J gene TRBJ2-7, with D unclear. There are 11 residues in the CDR3. Per germline, CDR1 MNHEY and CDR2 SVGEGT. Trimming cost V 2 bases and J 3 bases, with 2 bases left between them. CDR3 loop: CASSYRYEQYF. In nucleotides, the CDR3 is TGTGCCAGCAGTTACCGCTACGAGCAGTACTTC.

This clone appeared a single time. This chain links TRBV30 with TRBJ1-2; unclear D gene. Germline assignment: CDR1 GTSNPN and CDR2 SVGIG (reference sequence). V lost 4 bases and J 2 bases, leaving 11 bases between the germline ends. The CDR3 extends over 13 amino acids. This CDR3 reads CAWTVAANYGYTF. The CDR3 region has the DNA TGTGCCTGGACCGTAGCAGCGAACTATGGCTACACCTTC.

The chain is built from TRBV28 and TRBJ1-4; the D gene is possibly TRBD1 (5 bases). V dropped 5 bases and J dropped 15 bases, with 16 bases sitting between them. Per germline, CDR1 MDHEN and CDR2 SYDVKM. The CDR3 is made up of 12 amino acids. CDR3 bases: TGTGCCAGCAGTCCGGGACCCGTACGGGTGTTTTTT. It codes for CASSPGPVRVFF.

The chain is built from TRBV5-5 and TRBJ1-2; no clear D gene. The length of the CDR3 is 14 residues. V lost 0 bases and J 3 bases, leaving 9 bases between the germline ends. Germline assignment: CDR1 SGHKS and CDR2 YYEKEE (reference sequence). CDR3 DNA sequence: TGTGCCAGCAGCTTGGTCGGGAGCTACTATGGCTACACCTTC. This codes for CASSLVGSYYGYTF.

This chain links TRBV7-9 with TRBJ1-6; 7 bases agree with TRBD1. Germline V lookup: CDR1 SEHNR, CDR2 FQNEAQ (reference sequence). The CDR3 is 17 amino acids. Unmatched junction bases numbered 3, after V lost 0 bases and J lost 1 base. CDR3 bases: TGTGCCAGCAGCTTAGCAGCAGGGGGATCCTATAATTCACCCCTCCACTTT. Protein: CASSLAAGGSYNSPLHF.

This clone was seen once. The V call is TRBV7-2, the J call TRBJ1-6; 8 bases map to TRBD1. This CDR3 is built from 15 residues. Per the germline V gene, CDR1 is SGHTA and CDR2 is FQGNSA. The V gene end was trimmed by 5 bases and the J gene end by 9 bases; junction bases not matched to a gene: 9. Here the CDR3 reads CASSIRTGSGSPLHF. The CDR3 nucleotides are TGTGCCAGCAGCATTCGGACAGGGAGCGGTTCACCCCTCCACTTT. Full variable domain (outside the CDR3, taken from reference TRBV7-2 and TRBJ1-6): GAGVSQSPSNKVTEKGKDVELRCDPISGHTALYWYRQSLGQGLEFLIYFQGNSAPDKSGLPSDRFSAERTGGSVSTLTIQRTQQEDSAVYLCASSIRTGSGSPLHFGNGTRLTVT.

V gene TRBV2 combines with J gene TRBJ1-1; 8 positions match TRBD1. CDR1 SNHLY and CDR2 FYNNEI come from the germline V gene. V lost 6 bases and J lost 3; bases outside the gene matches: 6. The CDR3 runs 14 residues. CDR3 bases: TGTGCCAGCAGAGCTCAGGGGGCGTACACTGAAGCTTTCTTT. Protein product: CASRAQGAYTEAFF.

The chain joins TRBV7-3 to TRBJ1-1; D is ambiguous. The V gene lost 2 bases and the J gene lost 4 bases, with 14 bases spanning the gap. The germline V gene encodes CDR1 SGHTA and CDR2 FQGTGA. CDR3 size: 15 residues. The DNA for the CDR3 is TGTGCCAGCAGCTTATTGGGGTCCCGGGGCACTGAAGCTTTCTTT. This sequence encodes CASSLLGSRGTEAFF.

This clone was picked up one time. This chain joins TRBV19 and TRBJ1-2, with 7 bases that match TRBD1. The CDR3 runs to 15 residues. Germline CDR1 and CDR2: LNHDA and SQIVND (reference sequence). V gave up 7 bases and J gave up 2 bases; unmatched junction bases: 10. The DNA for the CDR3 is TGTGCCAGTACCAGGCCCGGGACAGCCAACTATGGCTACACCTTC. Translated: CASTRPGTANYGYTF. Full variable domain (rest looked up from reference TRBV19 and TRBJ1-2): DGGITQSPKYLFRKEGQNVTLSCEQNLNHDAMYWYRQDPGQGLRLIYYSQIVNDFQKGDIAEGYSVSREKKESFPLTVTSAQKNPTAFYLCASTRPGTANYGYTFGSGTRLTVV.